Following are 25 T cell receptor beta chains from one sample sequenced in a study of cytomegalovirus exposure and HLA in healthy donors. The PCR contained 60 Vbeta and 13 Jbeta primers. The repertoire was sequenced with immunoSEQ multiplex PCR; TCRdb's copy has only in-frame clones and lacks some. The table has 95,000 to 110,000 clones, around 79% seen once. Input material: PBMCs. These receptors all come from a man between 45 and 60 years old in good health and CMV-seropositive.

The chain recombines TRBV5-1 with TRBJ1-3; D unresolved. Per germline, CDR1 SGHRS and CDR2 YFSETQ. The CDR3 consists of 16 residues. With 7 bases removed from V and 0 bases from J, the gap between germline ends came to 17 bases. CDR3 loop: CASASSRVRSGNTIYF. The CDR3, as DNA: TGCGCCAGCGCCTCGAGCCGGGTTCGCTCTGGAAACACCATATATTTT.

CDR3 DNA: TGTGCCAGCAAAAATGACAGGGCTAACACTGAAGCTTTCTTT. It is translated as CASKNDRANTEAFF. The chain employs TRBV11-1 and TRBJ1-1; TRBD1 matches at 7 bases. V shed 7 bases, J shed 2 bases, and the junction held 7 bases outside the gene matches. Per the germline V gene, CDR1 is SGHAT and CDR2 is FQDESV (reference sequence). The CDR3 runs 14 residues.

This chain connects TRBV11-2 to TRBJ2-2; unclear D gene. Trimming stripped 2 bases from V and 0 bases from J, with 4 bases between. Germline loops: CDR1 SGHAT, CDR2 FQNNGV. The length of the CDR3 is 14 residues. The CDR3 DNA reads as TGTGCCAGCAGCTTAACGGCGAACACCGGGGAGCTGTTTTTT. Its translation: CASSLTANTGELFF.

The rearrangement joins TRBV2 to TRBJ1-2; possible D gene TRBD1, 6 bases. This CDR3 is built from 16 residues. The ends were cut back, 3 bases at V and 4 bases at J, with 18 bases in the middle. Germline V gene lookup returns CDR1 SNHLY and CDR2 FYNNEI. DNA for the CDR3: TGTGCCAGCAGTGAGGGGGCCCGGGTACACGGCTATGGCTACACCTTC. It codes for CASSEGARVHGYGYTF.

The V gene is TRBV5-1, the J gene TRBJ1-2; 9 bases match TRBD1. The germline V gene has CDR1 SGHRS and CDR2 YFSETQ. The CDR3 contains 16 residues. The V and J ends lost 2 bases and 3 bases, in that order; junction bases with no gene match: 8. The chain's CDR3 is CASSFATGGNDYGYTF. In DNA form, the CDR3 reads TGCGCCAGCAGCTTCGCAACAGGGGGCAATGACTATGGCTACACCTTC.

The rearrangement links TRBV28 to TRBJ2-2, with 8 bases lining up with TRBD1. The ends lost 5 bases at V and 7 bases at J; junction bases unmatched: 0. This CDR3 is built from 12 residues. The germline gives CDR1 MDHEN, CDR2 SYDVKM. CDR3 amino acids: CASSTGGGELFF. DNA for the CDR3: TGTGCCAGCAGTACAGGGGGCGGGGAGCTGTTTTTT.

This rearrangement joins TRBV29-1 to TRBJ2-7; 8 nucleotides line up with TRBD2. After removal of 7 bases from V and 0 bases from J, the junction contained 11 bases not matched to a gene. Germline V lookup: CDR1 SQVTM, CDR2 ANQGSEA. The CDR3 length is 15 residues. CDR3 nucleotide sequence: TGCAGCGCACTAAAACTGCGGGGGGTCTCCTACGAGCAGTACTTC. The encoded protein is CSALKLRGVSYEQYF.

The rearrangement links TRBV2 to TRBJ1-5; D is unclear. This CDR3 is 13 amino acids long. The germline V gene encodes CDR1 SNHLY and CDR2 FYNNEI. V lost 5 bases and J lost 5, with 10 bases in between. The CDR3 nucleotides read TGTGCCAGCAGTTCCACACGGGATCAGCCCCAGCATTTT. It is translated as CASSSTRDQPQHF.

The chain links TRBV15 to TRBJ2-1; 10 bases line up with TRBD2. The CDR3 extends over 17 amino acids. In germline, CDR1 is LNHNV, CDR2 YYDKDF (reference sequence). Trimming removed 4 bases from V and 0 bases from J; junction bases left unmatched: 6. DNA of the CDR3: TGTGCCACCAGCACCGGACTAGCGGTAAGCTCCTACAATGAGCAGTTCTTC. Translating gives CATSTGLAVSSYNEQFF.

The chain links TRBV11-1 to TRBJ2-1; D is unresolved. The germline V gene has CDR1 SGHAT and CDR2 FQDESV (reference sequence). The CDR3 contains 14 residues. Trimming removed 5 bases at V and 5 bases at J, with 13 bases between. Here the CDR3 reads CASSPQLINNEQFF. CDR3 bases: TGTGCCAGCAGCCCGCAACTTATAAACAATGAGCAGTTCTTC.

The chain is built from TRBV29-1 and TRBJ2-7, with TRBD1 identical over 10 bases. The germline CDR1 and CDR2 sequences are SQVTM and ANQGSEA. The J segment lost 6 bases and the V segment lost 0 bases, leaving 5 bases of the junction unmatched. The length of the CDR3 is 14 residues. The CDR3: CSVEDLGQGREQYF. As DNA, the CDR3 is TGCAGCGTTGAAGATTTGGGACAGGGGCGCGAGCAGTACTTC.

This clone came up once. The chain is built from TRBV7-6 and TRBJ2-7; 8 nucleotides match TRBD1. The CDR3 consists of 12 residues. V shed 11 bases and J 5 bases; nucleotides not matched to a gene: 8. Germline V gives CDR1 SGHVS, CDR2 FNYEAQ. The chain's CDR3 is CARPTGGNEQYF. The DNA for the CDR3 is TGTGCCCGGCCCACAGGGGGGAACGAGCAGTACTTC.

The V gene is TRBV10-3, the J gene TRBJ1-5; the match to TRBD1 covers 7 bases. CDR1 is ENHRY and CDR2 is SYGVKD in the germline V gene. This CDR3 region has 13 residues. Trimming cost V 10 bases and J 5 bases; bases outside gene matches: 8. The CDR3 nucleotides read TGTGCCAGCGCCGGGACAGCTGATCAGCCCCAGCATTTT. Protein sequence: CASAGTADQPQHF.

V and J are TRBV11-2 and TRBJ2-5; 9 bases fit TRBD2. Germline values: CDR1 SGHAT, CDR2 FQNNGV. This CDR3 has 16 amino acids. The V and J ends lost 2 bases and 2 bases, in that order; junction bases with no gene match: 6. The CDR3 region is CASSLWLAGKQETQYF. CDR3 bases: TGTGCCAGCAGCTTATGGCTAGCGGGGAAACAAGAGACCCAGTACTTC.

The J gene is TRBJ2-7, the V gene TRBV18, with TRBD2 matching 15 bases. V lost 6 bases and J lost 3; bases outside the gene matches: 15. Per the germline V gene, CDR1 is KGHSH and CDR2 is LQKENI. The CDR3 has 19 amino acids. In DNA form, the CDR3 reads TGTGCCAGCTCCAGGGACTTAACCGGGACTAGCGGGAGGAGCTACGAGCAGTACTTC. Protein sequence: CASSRDLTGTSGRSYEQYF.

The chain couples TRBV12-5 to TRBJ2-1; D is possibly TRBD1 (5 bases). Per germline, CDR1 LGHNT and CDR2 FRNRAP. The CDR3 runs 13 residues. The V end lost 7 bases, the J end lost 10 bases, and 17 bases lay between the germline ends. CDR3 region: CASATPPWTEQFF. The CDR3 DNA sequence: TGTGCTAGTGCTACCCCCCCCTGGACAGAGCAGTTCTTC.

This chain uses TRBV7-3 with TRBJ2-7; 8 bases are shared with TRBD2. The V and J ends lost 4 bases and 4 bases, in that order; junction bases with no gene match: 9. Germline lookup yields CDR1 SGHTA and CDR2 FQGTGA. This CDR3 comprises 15 residues. The CDR3 DNA sequence: TGTGCCAGCAGCTCCACGGCGGGAGGCGATTACGAGCAGTACTTC. This translates into CASSSTAGGDYEQYF.

The rearrangement uses TRBV11-2 and TRBJ2-1; 7 bases fit TRBD1. There are 15 residues in the CDR3. Germline trimming cut 1 base from V and 10 bases from J; bases unmatched to any gene: 10. CDR1 SGHAT and CDR2 FQNNGV come from the germline V gene. CDR3 in amino acids: CASSLGPFDRDEQFF. CDR3 DNA sequence: TGTGCCAGCAGCTTAGGACCTTTTGACAGGGACGAGCAGTTCTTC.

The CDR3 bases are TGCAGCGCAGGACAGGGAGTGGACGTCCACGAGCAGTACTTC. Residues: CSAGQGVDVHEQYF. The J gene is TRBJ2-7, the V gene TRBV29-1; the match to TRBD1 covers 8 bases. There are 14 residues in the CDR3. Losses at the gene ends were 7 bases for V and 5 bases for J; bases not matched to a gene: 13. CDR1 is SQVTM, CDR2 ANQGSEA, per germline.

In its sample, this clone was seen a few times. The CDR3 loop is CASSLAAGMWDREGEKLFF. Here the CDR3 DNA reads TGTGCCAGCAGCTTAGCCGCCGGAATGTGGGACAGGGAAGGTGAAAAACTGTTTTTT. The chain combines TRBV7-9 with TRBJ1-4; 9 bases match TRBD1. From germline, CDR1 is SEHNR and CDR2 FQNEAQ (reference sequence). The CDR3 is 19 residues long. The trim removed 0 bases at V and 7 bases at J, leaving 15 bases unmatched.

The chain joins TRBV5-1 to TRBJ2-1; D possibly corresponds to TRBD2 (6 bases). Deletions cut 5 bases from V and 3 bases from J, with 12 bases between. The CDR3 loop spans 14 amino acids. Germline-derived CDR1 and CDR2 are SGHRS and YFSETQ. The chain's CDR3 is CASSEGAGYNEQFF. CDR3 DNA: TGCGCCAGCAGTGAGGGAGCGGGCTACAATGAGCAGTTCTTC.

This chain joins TRBV5-1 and TRBJ2-7, with TRBD1 identical over 7 bases. The length of the CDR3 is 15 residues. J gave up 1 base and V 4 bases, and 8 bases lay outside the gene matches. CDR1 SGHRS and CDR2 YFSETQ come from the germline V gene. The CDR3 DNA sequence: TGCGCCAGCAGCCGCCAGACAGGGAATTCCTACGAGCAGTACTTC. Protein sequence: CASSRQTGNSYEQYF. The full variable domain, its missing parts supplied by reference TRBV5-1 and TRBJ2-7, is KAGVTQTPRYLIKTRGQQVTLSCSPISGHRSVSWYQQTPGQGLQFLFEYFSETQRNKGNFPGRFSGRQFSNSRSEMNVSTLELGDSALYLCASSRQTGNSYEQYFGPGTRLTVT.

V usage is TRBV2 and J usage is TRBJ2-5; no definite D call. Germline lookup yields CDR1 SNHLY and CDR2 FYNNEI. The V and J ends lost 7 bases and 7 bases respectively, with 10 bases between them. This CDR3 contains 11 residues. DNA of the CDR3: TGTGCCAGCACCTACGAAGTGACCCAGTACTTC. Translating gives CASTYEVTQYF.

This chain uses TRBV6-5 with TRBJ1-5; no clear D gene. The V gene's germline CDR1 is MNHEY and CDR2 SVGAGI. V gave up 0 bases and J gave up 4 bases, with 7 bases separating them. This CDR3 has 14 amino acids. In DNA form, the CDR3 reads TGTGCCAGCAGTTACTCGCAGTCAAATCAGCCCCAGCATTTT. It specifies CASSYSQSNQPQHF.

The V gene is TRBV9, the J gene TRBJ2-1; 8 bases fit TRBD2. Germline V gene data show CDR1 as SGDLS and CDR2 as YYNGEE. With V trimmed by 0 bases and J by 10 bases, 6 bases remained unmatched. The CDR3 length is 14 residues. CDR3 in amino acids: CASSVDGTRGEQFF. The CDR3 DNA reads TGTGCCAGCAGCGTAGACGGGACTAGGGGGGAGCAGTTCTTC.